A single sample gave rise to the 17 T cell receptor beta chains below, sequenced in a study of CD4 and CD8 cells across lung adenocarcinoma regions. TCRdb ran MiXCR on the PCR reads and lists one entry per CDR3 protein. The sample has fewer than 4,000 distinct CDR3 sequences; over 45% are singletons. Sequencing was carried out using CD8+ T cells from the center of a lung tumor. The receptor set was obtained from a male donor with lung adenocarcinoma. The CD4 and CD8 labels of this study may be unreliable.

The CDR3 DNA is TGCGCCACGGGGGTGTGGGCCCAAGGCACGCAGTATTTT. Translation: CATGVWAQGTQYF. V usage is TRBV10-1 and J usage is TRBJ2-3, with D perhaps matching TRBD2 (6 bases). Germline lookup yields CDR1 WNHNN and CDR2 SYGVQD (reference sequence). The CDR3 is 13 amino acids. Between the trimmed V and J ends, which lost 10 bases and 9 bases, there was a span of 20 bases.

The CDR3 nucleotides are TGTGCCAGCAGTAAAAACAGGGTCCCTAGTTACGAGCAGTACTTC. Protein: CASSKNRVPSYEQYF. The chain carries TRBV6-1 and TRBJ2-5; a weak D match, TRBD1 (6 bases). The end of the DNA fits TRBJ2-7 better, so the J call may be wrong. Per the germline V gene, CDR1 is MNHNS and CDR2 is SASEGT. The CDR3 is 15 amino acids.

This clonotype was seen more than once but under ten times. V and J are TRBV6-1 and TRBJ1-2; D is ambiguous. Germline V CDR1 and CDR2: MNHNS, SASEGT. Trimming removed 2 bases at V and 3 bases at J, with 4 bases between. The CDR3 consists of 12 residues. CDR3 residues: CASSETDYGYTF. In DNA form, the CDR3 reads TGTGCCAGCAGTGAAACAGACTATGGCTACACCTTC.

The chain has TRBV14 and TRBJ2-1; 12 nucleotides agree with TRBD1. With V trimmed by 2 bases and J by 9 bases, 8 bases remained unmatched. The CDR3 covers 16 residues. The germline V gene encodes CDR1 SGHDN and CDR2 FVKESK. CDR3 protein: CASSQKWGQGAAEQFF. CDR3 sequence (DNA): TGTGCCAGCAGCCAAAAATGGGGACAGGGGGCCGCTGAGCAGTTCTTC.

CDR3 in amino acids: CASSDRAPFLHNEQFF. The CDR3 bases are TGCGCCAGCAGTGACCGGGCCCCCTTCTTGCACAATGAGCAGTTCTTC. The J gene is TRBJ2-1, the V gene TRBV10-2; D is uncertain. There are 16 residues in the CDR3. Germline lookup yields CDR1 WSHSY and CDR2 SAAADI. V dropped 3 bases and J dropped 5 bases, with 17 bases sitting between them.

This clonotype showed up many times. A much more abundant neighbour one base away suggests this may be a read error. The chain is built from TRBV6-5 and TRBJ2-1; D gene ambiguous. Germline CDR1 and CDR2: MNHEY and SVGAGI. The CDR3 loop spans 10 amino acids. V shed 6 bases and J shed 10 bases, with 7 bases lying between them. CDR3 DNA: TGTGCCAGCAGGGTACGCGAGCAGTTCTTC. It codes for CASRVREQFF.

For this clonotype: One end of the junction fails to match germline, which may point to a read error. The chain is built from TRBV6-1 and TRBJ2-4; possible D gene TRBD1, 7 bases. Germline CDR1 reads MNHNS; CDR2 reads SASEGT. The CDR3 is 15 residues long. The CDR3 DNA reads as TGTGCCAGCGAAAGGGGGCCGGGGGCCAAAAACATTCAGTATTTC. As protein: CASERGPGAKNIQYF.

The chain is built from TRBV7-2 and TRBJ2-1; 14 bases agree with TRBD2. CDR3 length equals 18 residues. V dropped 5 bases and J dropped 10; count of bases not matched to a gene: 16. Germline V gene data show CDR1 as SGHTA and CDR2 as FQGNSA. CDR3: CASSPRWTSGRRGGEQFF. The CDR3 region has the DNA TGTGCCAGCAGCCCCAGGTGGACTAGCGGGAGGCGAGGGGGAGAGCAGTTCTTC.

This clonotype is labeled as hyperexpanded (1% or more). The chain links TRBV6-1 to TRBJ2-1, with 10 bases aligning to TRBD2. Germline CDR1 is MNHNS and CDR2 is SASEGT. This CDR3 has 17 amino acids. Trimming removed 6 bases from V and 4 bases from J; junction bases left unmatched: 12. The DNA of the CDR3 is TGTGCCAGCAGACAAGGGCTAGCGGGAGCTCGTTACAATGAGCAGTTCTTC. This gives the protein CASRQGLAGARYNEQFF.

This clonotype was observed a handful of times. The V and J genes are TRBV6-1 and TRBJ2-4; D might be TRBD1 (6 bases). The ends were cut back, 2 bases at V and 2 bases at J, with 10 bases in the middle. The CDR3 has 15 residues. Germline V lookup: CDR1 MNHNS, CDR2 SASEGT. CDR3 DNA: TGTGCCAGCAGTGAACAGGGGAGAACCAAAAACATTCAGTACTTC. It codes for CASSEQGRTKNIQYF.

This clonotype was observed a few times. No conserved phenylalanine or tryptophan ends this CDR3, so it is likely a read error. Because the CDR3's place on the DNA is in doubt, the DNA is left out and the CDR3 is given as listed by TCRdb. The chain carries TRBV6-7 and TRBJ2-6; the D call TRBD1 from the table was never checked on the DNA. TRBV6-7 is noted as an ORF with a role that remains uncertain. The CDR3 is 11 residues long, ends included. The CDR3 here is CCPQHFKQPGS.

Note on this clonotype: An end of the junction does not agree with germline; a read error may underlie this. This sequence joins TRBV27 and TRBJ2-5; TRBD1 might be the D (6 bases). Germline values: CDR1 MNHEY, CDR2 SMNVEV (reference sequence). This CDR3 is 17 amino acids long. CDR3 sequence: CASRVGAGGTDTDTQYF. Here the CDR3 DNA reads TGTGCCAGCAGAGTGGGGGCCGGCGGCACTGACACAGATACCCAGTATTTC.

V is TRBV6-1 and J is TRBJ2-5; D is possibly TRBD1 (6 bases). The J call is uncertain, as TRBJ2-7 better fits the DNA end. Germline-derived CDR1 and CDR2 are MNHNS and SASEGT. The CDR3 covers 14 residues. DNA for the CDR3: TGTGCCAGCGTCTCTGGACAGATGAACGACGAGCAGTACTTC. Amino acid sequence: CASVSGQMNDEQYF.

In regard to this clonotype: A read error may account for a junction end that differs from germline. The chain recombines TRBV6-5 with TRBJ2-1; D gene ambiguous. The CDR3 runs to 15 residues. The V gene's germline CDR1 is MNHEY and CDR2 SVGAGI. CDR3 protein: CASSYSVGRGEALNF. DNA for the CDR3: TGTGCCAGCAGTTACTCGGTTGGAAGAGGCGAGGCATTAAACTTC.

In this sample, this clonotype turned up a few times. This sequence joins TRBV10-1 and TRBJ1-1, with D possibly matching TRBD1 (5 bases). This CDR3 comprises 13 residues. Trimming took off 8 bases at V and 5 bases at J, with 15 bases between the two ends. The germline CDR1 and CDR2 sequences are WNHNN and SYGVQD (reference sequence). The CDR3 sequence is CASRSTGGTEAFF. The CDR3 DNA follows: TGCGCCAGCCGTTCGACGGGGGGGACTGAAGCTTTCTTT.

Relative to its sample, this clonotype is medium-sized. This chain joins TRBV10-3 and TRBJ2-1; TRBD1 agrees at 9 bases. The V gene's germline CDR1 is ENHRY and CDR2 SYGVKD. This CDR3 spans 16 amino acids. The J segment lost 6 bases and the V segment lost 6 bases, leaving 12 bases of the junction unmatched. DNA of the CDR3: TGTGCCATCAGCGGGACCGGGACAGGGCGGGGCAATGAGCAGTTCTTC. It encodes CAISGTGTGRGNEQFF.

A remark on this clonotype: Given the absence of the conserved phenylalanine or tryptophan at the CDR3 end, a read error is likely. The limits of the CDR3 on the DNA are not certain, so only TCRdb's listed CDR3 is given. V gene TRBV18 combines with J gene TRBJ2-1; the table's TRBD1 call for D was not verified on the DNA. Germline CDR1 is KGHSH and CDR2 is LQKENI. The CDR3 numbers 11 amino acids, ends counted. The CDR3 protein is CIFRRDRVSPC.